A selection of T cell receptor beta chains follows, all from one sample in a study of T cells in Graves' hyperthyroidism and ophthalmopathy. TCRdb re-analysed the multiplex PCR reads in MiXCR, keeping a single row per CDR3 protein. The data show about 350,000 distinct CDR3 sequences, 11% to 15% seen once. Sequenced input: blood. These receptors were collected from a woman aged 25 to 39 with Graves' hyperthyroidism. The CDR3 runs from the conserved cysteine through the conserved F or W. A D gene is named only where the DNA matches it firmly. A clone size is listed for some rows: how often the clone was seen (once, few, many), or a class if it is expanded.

CASSTGLHTDTQYF	TGTGCCAGCAGCACCGGGCTCCACACAGATACGCAGTATTTT	NA	TRBV5-6	few	14	TRBJ2-3
CSGGTSLGNEQFF	TGCAGCGGCGGGACTAGTCTCGGGAATGAGCAGTTCTTC	TRBD2	TRBV29-1	NA	13	TRBJ2-1
CASGPLYSNQPQHF	TGTGCCAGCGGACCTCTCTATAGCAATCAGCCCCAGCATTTT	NA	TRBV12-3/TRBV12-4	many	14	TRBJ1-5
CASTQWPLSHLVGETQYF	TGCGCCAGCACACAATGGCCCTTAAGCCACCTCGTGGGGGAGACCCAGTACTTC	NA	TRBV4-1	once	18	TRBJ2-5
CASSLPDRAYEQYF	TGTGCCAGCAGTTTACCGGACAGGGCCTACGAGCAGTACTTC	TRBD1	TRBV28	many	14	TRBJ2-7
CSARDQGHGNEQFF	TGCAGTGCTAGAGATCAGGGTCACGGGAATGAGCAGTTCTTC	NA	TRBV20-1	many	14	TRBJ2-1
CASRTGTGEETQYF	TGTGCCAGCCGCACCGGGACAGGGGAAGAGACCCAGTACTTC	TRBD1	TRBV11-2	many	14	TRBJ2-5
CASSSQGGGELFF	TGTGCCAGCAGCTCCCAGGGTGGCGGGGAGCTGTTTTTT	NA	TRBV7-3	NA	13	TRBJ2-2
CASSLDRLVAGELFF	TGTGCCAGCAGCTTAGATCGGCTAGTTGCCGGGGAGCTGTTTTTT	NA	TRBV7-2	many	15	TRBJ2-2
CAISAVNGYPNEKLFF	TGTGCCATCAGTGCGGTTAACGGGTATCCTAATGAAAAACTGTTTTTT	NA	TRBV10-3	many	16	TRBJ1-4
CASSPRTSTSYTIYF	TGTGCCAGCAGTCCCCGGACATCCACGTCGTACACCATATATTTT	NA	TRBV12-3/TRBV12-4	many	15	TRBJ1-3
CSAQRIPLGDTQYF	TGCAGTGCCCAAAGGATCCCTTTGGGGGATACGCAGTATTTT	NA	TRBV20-1	few	14	TRBJ2-3
CATSDSYEQYF	TGTGCCACCAGTGACTCATACGAGCAGTACTTC	NA	TRBV24-1	NA	11	TRBJ2-7
CASSLPSGRQNEQFF	TGTGCCAGCAGCTTACCTAGCGGGAGGCAAAATGAGCAGTTCTTC	TRBD2	TRBV11-1	many	15	TRBJ2-1
CASSLNRGGRTEAFF	TGTGCCAGCAGCTTAAATCGGGGCGGCCGTACTGAAGCTTTCTTT	NA	TRBV7-9	few	15	TRBJ1-1
CASSPLSGKASRMNEQFF	TGTGCCAGCAGCCCTCTCTCCGGTAAAGCCTCTCGCATGAATGAGCAGTTCTTC	NA	TRBV11-2	many	18	TRBJ2-1
CASSQDPLAVYEQYF	TGCGCCAGCAGCCAAGATCCACTAGCGGTCTACGAGCAGTACTTC	TRBD2	TRBV4-1	few	15	TRBJ2-7
CASSQDDRDYLYEQYF	TGTGCCAGCAGCCAAGACGACCGAGACTACCTCTACGAGCAGTACTTC	NA	TRBV14	once	16	TRBJ2-7
CASRSGSNQPQHF	TGTGCCAGCAGAAGTGGGAGCAATCAGCCCCAGCATTTT	NA	TRBV27	NA	13	TRBJ1-5
CATTTSWTGRNQPQHF	TGTGCCACCACCACCTCCTGGACGGGTAGAAATCAGCCCCAGCATTTT	NA	TRBV19	few	16	TRBJ1-5
CASSQGPRGAEKLFF	TGTGCCAGCAGCCAAGGCCCGAGGGGGGCTGAAAAACTGTTTTTT	NA	TRBV3-1	few	15	TRBJ1-4
CASSFRQTFQETQYF	TGTGCCAGCAGCTTCCGACAGACCTTTCAAGAGACCCAGTACTTC	NA	TRBV7-2	many	15	TRBJ2-5
CASSRPAGGANVLTF	TGTGCCAGCAGCCGCCCCGCGGGTGGGGCCAACGTCCTGACTTTC	NA	TRBV16	few	15	TRBJ2-6
CASSLAETQYF	TGTGCCAGCAGCTTAGCTGAGACCCAGTACTTC	NA	TRBV11-2	many	11	TRBJ2-5
CASSEGSRDQPQHF	TGTGCCAGCAGTGAAGGGTCGCGGGATCAGCCCCAGCATTTT	NA	TRBV2	many	14	TRBJ1-5
CASTIHRGVYGYTF	TGTGCCAGCACCATCCACCGGGGTGTCTATGGCTACACCTTC	NA	TRBV28	many	14	TRBJ1-2
CASSGTSGRYEQYF	TGTGCCAGCAGTGGGACTAGCGGGAGGTACGAGCAGTACTTC	TRBD2	TRBV12-3/TRBV12-4	NA	14	TRBJ2-7
CASSQRTGYNQPQHF	TGTGCCAGCAGCCAAAGGACAGGTTACAATCAGCCCCAGCATTTT	TRBD1	TRBV4-2	NA	15	TRBJ1-5
CASSPGGQKNTEAFF	TGTGCCAGCTCACCGGGCGGTCAGAAGAACACTGAAGCTTTCTTT	NA	TRBV18	NA	15	TRBJ1-1
CASSQDRSGELFF	TGCGCCAGCAGCCAAGATCGTTCCGGGGAGCTGTTTTTT	NA	TRBV4-3	NA	13	TRBJ2-2
CASSLAVGLTYEQYF	TGCGCCAGCAGCTTGGCCGTAGGGCTAACCTACGAGCAGTACTTC	NA	TRBV5-1	NA	15	TRBJ2-7
CASSRLEPLTGQVDEKLFF	TGTGCCAGCAGCCGATTAGAACCCCTTACCGGACAGGTGGACGAAAAACTGTTTTTT	TRBD1	TRBV12-3/TRBV12-4	many	19	TRBJ1-4
CASSYGHNTEAFF	TGTGCCAGCAGTTACGGGCACAACACTGAAGCTTTCTTT	NA	TRBV6-6	many	13	TRBJ1-1
CASSSNGDQPQHF	TGTGCCAGCAGCTCAAACGGAGATCAGCCCCAGCATTTT	NA	TRBV12-3/TRBV12-4	many	13	TRBJ1-5
CSATPGNSLRHEQYF	TGCAGTGCTACCCCTGGGAACTCCCTCAGACACGAGCAGTACTTC	NA	TRBV20-1	many	15	TRBJ2-7
CASSRTGDEAQPQHF	TGTGCCAGCAGTCGGACAGGGGACGAGGCTCAGCCCCAGCATTTT	TRBD1	TRBV12-3/TRBV12-4	many	15	TRBJ1-5
CASSVPQANYEQYF	TGTGCCAGCAGCGTACCCCAGGCTAACTACGAGCAGTACTTC	NA	TRBV9	NA	14	TRBJ2-7
CASSLELGGVGLAYEQYF	TGCGCCAGCAGCTTGGAGTTGGGAGGCGTGGGACTAGCCTACGAGCAGTACTTC	TRBD2	TRBV5-1	NA	18	TRBJ2-7
CSARDGRDSTDTQYF	TGCAGTGCTAGAGATGGGCGGGATAGCACAGATACGCAGTATTTT	NA	TRBV20-1	NA	15	TRBJ2-3
CASSPQRPEAFF	TGTGCCAGCTCACCCCAGCGACCTGAAGCTTTCTTT	NA	TRBV18	many	12	TRBJ1-1
CASSLGFGSGRIDEQFF	TGTGCCAGCAGCTTAGGATTTGGTAGCGGGAGGATAGATGAGCAGTTCTTC	TRBD2	TRBV11-3	NA	17	TRBJ2-1
CASSSPKRQGQGGELFF	TGTGCCAGCAGCTCCCCTAAACGACAGGGCCAAGGCGGGGAGCTGTTTTTT	TRBD1	TRBV11-2	NA	17	TRBJ2-2
CASSGPSRTGSYEQYF	TGTGCCAGCAGTGGGCCATCTCGGACGGGCTCCTACGAGCAGTACTTC	NA	TRBV6-1	many	16	TRBJ2-7
CAIRGRAETGNTIYF	TGTGCCATCAGGGGACGGGCTGAAACTGGAAACACCATATATTTT	NA	TRBV10-3	many	15	TRBJ1-3
CATSGGRLTEAFF	TGTGCCACCAGTGGTGGACGTCTGACAGAAGCTTTCTTT	NA	TRBV24-1	NA	13	TRBJ1-1